The sequence of this TCR beta chain was determined in a study of blood T cell repertoires in COVID-19. At the level of the study: Some COVID-19 samples were acute and others convalescent; all came from the United States, Italy and Spain. Sample material is recorded as cDNA or gDNA derived from T cells, B-cell-depleted T cells, or PBMCs.

Germline V gene sequence: CDR1 LNHDA, CDR2 SQIVND (reference sequence). The CDR3 is 12 residues long. The V and J ends lost 3 bases and 7 bases respectively, with 9 bases between them. As processed by the authors: Reference gene primer amplification in the assay estimated nucleated cell counts. Method: immunoSEQ multiplex PCR; TCRdb's copy keeps in-frame clones and lacks some. V and J calls and clone size are those listed in that table; D and trimming were worked out from the DNA. The table shows approximately 54,000 clones, with roughly 79% occurring only once. This chain joins TRBV19 and TRBJ1-1, with TRBD1 as a possible D gene (5 bases). Material: peripheral blood. This TCR was recovered from a woman aged 60-75 years with acute or convalescent COVID-19. CDR3 residues: CASSIRRGEAFF. The CDR3 DNA reads TGTGCCAGTAGTATTCGGAGGGGTGAAGCTTTCTTT.